The 23 T cell receptor beta chains reported below all come from one sample, sequenced in a study of blood T cells in healthy people across ages. Then a second PCR, running roughly 7 to 11 cycles, was carried out with a sample-barcoded 5' primer and a J-beta primer mix. Each CDR3 protein is one row after TCRdb ran MiXCR on the 5' RACE reads. The repertoire consists of more than 550,000 distinct CDR3 sequences, with about a fifth occurring once and the leading ten covering around 22%. The specimen was blood. The source is a man between 65 and 79 years old in good health.

The rearrangement links TRBV11-3 to TRBJ2-3; D is unresolved. V lost 4 bases to trimming and J lost 2 bases, with 7 bases between them. Germline V gives CDR1 SGHNT, CDR2 YENEEA. This CDR3 is built from 13 residues. CDR3 DNA sequence: TGTGCCAGCAGCTCGGATTCCACAGATACGCAGTATTTT. Translating it yields CASSSDSTDTQYF.

V and J are TRBV3-1 and TRBJ2-3, with D perhaps given as TRBD1 or TRBD2 (6 bases each). V was cut by 0 bases and J by 14 bases, with 21 bases left in between. The CDR3 extends over 15 amino acids. In germline, CDR1 is LGHDT, CDR2 YNNKEL (reference sequence). The CDR3: CASSQDGGGGTSAYF. The DNA of the CDR3 is TGTGCCAGCAGCCAAGACGGTGGAGGGGGAACATCGGCGTATTTT.

This clonotype has just a few counts. J is TRBJ2-7 and V is TRBV5-1, with D tentatively TRBD2 (6 bases). Germline loops: CDR1 SGHRS, CDR2 YFSETQ. V lost 0 bases to trimming and J lost 3 bases, with 13 bases between them. The CDR3 runs to 15 residues. CDR3 DNA sequence: TGCGCCAGCAGCTTGGTGGCGGGATTGGACTACGAGCAGTACTTC. Translating gives CASSLVAGLDYEQYF.

The rearrangement joins TRBV11-2 to TRBJ2-3; TRBD2 might be the D (6 bases). V dropped 0 bases and J dropped 5 bases, with 21 bases sitting between them. This CDR3 spans 18 amino acids. Germline V gives CDR1 SGHAT, CDR2 FQNNGV. The CDR3 bases are TGTGCCAGCAGCTTAGATGGCCCCGGGGGTGGAAGAAGAGATACGCAGTATTTT. It encodes CASSLDGPGGGRRDTQYF.

This clonotype has only a few counts. The J gene is TRBJ2-3, the V gene TRBV4-1, with 7 bases that match TRBD2. J lost 0 bases, V lost 4 bases, and 7 bases had no gene match. The V gene's germline CDR1 is MGHRA and CDR2 YSYEKL. The CDR3 covers 16 residues. CDR3 nucleotides: TGCGCCAGCAGCCCCCAACTAGCGACTAGCACAGATACGCAGTATTTT. It yields the protein CASSPQLATSTDTQYF.

This chain links TRBV19 with TRBJ1-5, with 9 positions matching TRBD1. This CDR3 has 14 amino acids. Losses at the gene ends were 4 bases for V and 7 bases for J; bases not matched to a gene: 5. From germline, CDR1 is LNHDA and CDR2 SQIVND (reference sequence). The chain's CDR3 is CASSNGQGWQPQHF. The DNA of the CDR3 is TGTGCCAGTAGTAACGGACAGGGGTGGCAGCCCCAGCATTTT.

The chain is built from TRBV12-3 or TRBV12-4 and TRBJ1-4; D might be TRBD1 (5 bases). V was clipped by 7 bases and J by 4 bases, with 16 bases between them. This CDR3 is 15 amino acids long. CDR3 coding DNA: TGTGCCAGCACCACAAGTAGGCAGGGTAATGAAAAACTGTTTTTT. Amino acids: CASTTSRQGNEKLFF.

This clonotype was detected only a few times. The junction and the germline gene differ at one end; a read error may be behind it. V and J are TRBV4-2 and TRBJ1-4, with 10 bases fitting TRBD1. The CDR3 extends over 16 amino acids. Germline V gene sequence: CDR1 LGHNA, CDR2 YNFKEQ. The CDR3 bases are TGTACCAGCAGCCAACCCTTGACAGGGGGCTTTGAAAAACTGTTTTTT. Its translation: CTSSQPLTGGFEKLFF.

This chain joins TRBV20-1 and TRBJ2-7; TRBD2 aligns across 9 bases. The trim removed 2 bases at V and 6 bases at J, leaving 8 bases unmatched. The V gene's germline CDR1 is DFQATT and CDR2 SNEGSKA (reference sequence). The CDR3 totals 14 residues. The CDR3 region has the DNA TGCAGTGCTAGAAGGGGGACTAGCCTTGGCGAGCAGTACTTC. It is translated as CSARRGTSLGEQYF.

This clonotype was seen more than once but under ten times. The chain carries TRBV29-1 and TRBJ2-3; 15 bases align to TRBD2. The ends lost 8 bases at V and 3 bases at J; junction bases unmatched: 3. The CDR3 runs to 14 residues. Germline CDR1 reads SQVTM; CDR2 reads ANQGSEA. The CDR3 bases are TGCAGCAGGACTAGCGGGGGGGATACAGATACGCAGTATTTT. Encoded protein: CSRTSGGDTDTQYF.

The rearrangement joins TRBV5-6 to TRBJ1-2; no definite D call. Germline V gene lookup returns CDR1 SGHDT and CDR2 YYEEEE. The CDR3 loop spans 16 amino acids. V lost 2 bases and J 2 bases, leaving 16 bases between the germline ends. CDR3 residues: CASSLTTLGTNYGYTF. DNA of the CDR3: TGTGCCAGCAGCTTAACAACTTTGGGAACCAACTATGGCTACACCTTC.

This clonotype was recorded a few times. V is TRBV12-3 or TRBV12-4 and J is TRBJ1-2, with 9 positions matching TRBD1. Germline trimming cut 6 bases from V and 6 bases from J; bases unmatched to any gene: 8. This CDR3 spans 14 amino acids. The CDR3 nucleotides are TGTGCCAGCAGCCCATCGACAGGGGGTGATGGCTACACCTTC. Its protein is CASSPSTGGDGYTF.

V and J are TRBV18 and TRBJ2-1, with 7 bases matching TRBD1. This CDR3 is built from 14 residues. The junction had 8 bases not matched to a gene; V was cut back by 5 bases and J by 7 bases. The V gene's germline CDR1 is KGHSH and CDR2 LQKENI. In nucleotides, the CDR3 is TGTGCCAGCTCAAAGGGGGCCCCTGAGAATGAGCAGTTCTTC. This sequence encodes CASSKGAPENEQFF.

This clonotype was recorded at least ten times. V is TRBV6-2 or TRBV6-3 and J is TRBJ2-1; TRBD2 aligns across 7 bases. This CDR3 contains 15 residues. Germline V gene lookup returns CDR1 MNHEY and CDR2 SVGEGT. Unmatched junction bases numbered 3, after V lost 4 bases and J lost 0 bases. Written as DNA, the CDR3 is TGTGCCAGCAGTTCCAAGCGGGACTCCTACAATGAGCAGTTCTTC. It codes for CASSSKRDSYNEQFF.

The gene calls are TRBV28 and TRBJ1-1, with no clear D. V was clipped by 8 bases and J by 7 bases, with 14 bases between them. The CDR3 spans 12 residues. Germline V CDR1 and CDR2: MDHEN, SYDVKM. CDR3 in DNA: TGTGCCAGCTTAATTAAAGGCCGTGAAGCTTTCTTT. It translates to CASLIKGREAFF.

The chain combines TRBV29-1 with TRBJ2-1; no firm D call. The V end lost 5 bases, the J end lost 4 bases, and 12 bases lay between the germline ends. The germline V gene has CDR1 SQVTM and CDR2 ANQGSEA. This CDR3 contains 13 residues. The CDR3 DNA reads as TGCAGCGTTTTAGGCCTAACGTACAATGAGCAGTTCTTC. This codes for CSVLGLTYNEQFF.

This clonotype has more than one count but fewer than ten. The chain has TRBV5-1 and TRBJ2-2, with 7 bases matching TRBD1. This CDR3 comprises 15 residues. In germline, CDR1 is SGHRS, CDR2 YFSETQ. V lost 0 bases, J lost 4 bases, and 3 bases stayed unmatched. Here the CDR3 DNA reads TGCGCCAGCAGCTTGGTCGGGGACAGCACCGGGGAGCTGTTTTTT. Translating gives CASSLVGDSTGELFF.

The CDR3 bases are TGCGCCAGCAGTTCGAGACTAGCGGGGCCTCACGAGCAGTACTTC. Translating gives CASSSRLAGPHEQYF. The chain couples TRBV5-1 to TRBJ2-7; 11 bases match TRBD2. V gave up 5 bases and J gave up 5 bases; unmatched junction bases: 9. The CDR3 covers 15 residues. Looked up from germline, CDR1 is SGHRS and CDR2 is YFSETQ.

The chain employs TRBV28 and TRBJ2-5, with a weak D call TRBD1 (7 bases). The CDR3 has 16 residues. The V end was cut by 3 bases, the J end by 3 bases, with 17 bases between. In germline, CDR1 is MDHEN, CDR2 SYDVKM. The CDR3: CASSFGRGRGEETQYF. CDR3 nucleotides: TGTGCCAGCAGTTTCGGCCGGGGCAGGGGGGAAGAGACCCAGTACTTC.

V and J are TRBV10-3 and TRBJ1-1; 9 bases are shared with TRBD1. This CDR3 region has 13 residues. Losses at the gene ends were 8 bases for V and 3 bases for J; bases not matched to a gene: 4. Looked up from germline, CDR1 is ENHRY and CDR2 is SYGVKD. As DNA, the CDR3 is TGTGCCATCCAACAGGGGGCGGACACTGAAGCTTTCTTT. Protein product: CAIQQGADTEAFF.

The chain has TRBV12-3 or TRBV12-4 and TRBJ2-2, with 7 bases aligning to TRBD2. V lost 4 bases to trimming and J lost 2 bases; unmatched junction nucleotides: 4. This CDR3 comprises 15 residues. DNA for the CDR3: TGTGCCAGCAGTTGGGCAGCGGGAAACACCGGGGAGCTGTTTTTT. It specifies CASSWAAGNTGELFF.

The chain carries TRBV7-6 and TRBJ1-3; no definite D call. The CDR3 contains 13 residues. Germline V lookup: CDR1 SGHVS, CDR2 FNYEAQ. Trimming cost V 7 bases and J 0 bases, with 7 bases left between them. CDR3 sequence (DNA): TGTGCCAGCAAAGGTTACTCTGGAAACACCATATATTTT. Encoded protein: CASKGYSGNTIYF.

This clonotype occurred a few times. This chain uses TRBV6-5 with TRBJ1-5; weak D call: TRBD1 (6 bases). Germline V CDR1 and CDR2: MNHEY, SVGAGI. This CDR3 has 15 residues. Trimming removed 2 bases at V and 7 bases at J, with 15 bases between. The CDR3 loop reads CASSYQKGGGQPQHF. The CDR3 DNA reads as TGTGCCAGCAGTTACCAGAAAGGGGGTGGGCAGCCCCAGCATTTT.